These 19 T cell receptor beta chains were all obtained from the same sample, sequenced in a study of response to subunit inactivated influenza vaccine. TCRdb independently ran MiXCR on the RT-PCR reads; one entry per CDR3 protein. The sample lists around 600,000 distinct CDR3 sequences, about 11% occurring once. These same data were also listed under a study on T cells expressing NK-cell markers. This second study says: Template switching by 5'RACE with UMIs generated the TCR beta cDNA.

The specimen comprised PBMCs from blood, sampled on the day of vaccination. These TCRs come from a man between 45 and 60 years old who received an inactivated influenza vaccine.

This clonotype has only a few counts. The chain carries TRBV7-8 and TRBJ2-1; the D call may be TRBD1 or TRBD2 (6 bases each). The CDR3 consists of 13 residues. Germline lookup yields CDR1 SGHVS and CDR2 FQNEAQ. With 5 bases removed from V and 10 bases from J, the gap between germline ends came to 15 bases. Written as DNA, the CDR3 is TGTGCCAGCAGCCGGGGGCTAGCATGGGAGCAGTTCTTC. This codes for CASSRGLAWEQFF. The whole variable domain, filled in from reference TRBV7-8 and TRBJ2-1, reads GAGVSQSPRYKVAKRGQDVALRCDPISGHVSLFWYQQALGQGPEFLTYFQNEAQLDKSGLPSDRFFAERPEGSVSTLKIQRTQQEDSAVYLCASSRGLAWEQFFGPGTRLTVL.

In its sample, this clonotype was seen a few times. The chain joins TRBV20-1 to TRBJ2-5; 13 bases are shared with TRBD2. The CDR3 consists of 15 residues. Trimming cost V 6 bases and J 3 bases; bases outside gene matches: 7. From germline, CDR1 is DFQATT and CDR2 SNEGSKA (reference sequence). The CDR3, as DNA: TGCAGTGCCACAGGGACTAGCGGGACCAAAGAGACCCAGTACTTC. Amino acids: CSATGTSGTKETQYF.

This clonotype has ten or more counts. V is TRBV12-3 or TRBV12-4 and J is TRBJ2-1, with unresolved D. The CDR3 runs to 15 residues. V was pared by 7 bases and J by 6 bases, with 19 bases between. Written as DNA, the CDR3 is TGTGCCAGCACGGCTCCGGTGGGGTACCGCAATGAGCAGTTCTTC. This encodes CASTAPVGYRNEQFF.

This clonotype showed up just a few times. The chain combines TRBV12-3 or TRBV12-4 with TRBJ2-7, with TRBD1 identical over 10 bases. CDR3 length equals 15 residues. The trim removed 5 bases at V and 2 bases at J, leaving 6 bases unmatched. Here the CDR3 DNA reads TGTGCCAGCAGTCCCAGACAGGGGGCGCCCTACGAGCAGTACTTC. It yields the protein CASSPRQGAPYEQYF.

The rearrangement joins TRBV30 to TRBJ2-1; no definite D call. The germline CDR1 and CDR2 sequences are GTSNPN and SVGIG (reference sequence). This CDR3 contains 12 residues. V lost 5 bases and J lost 9, with 14 bases in between. CDR3 sequence: CAWDLSRGEQFF. The CDR3, as DNA: TGTGCCTGGGACTTGTCTCGTGGTGAGCAGTTCTTC.

V and J are TRBV28 and TRBJ2-3, with 10 bases identical to TRBD2. From germline, CDR1 is MDHEN and CDR2 SYDVKM. The CDR3 spans 17 residues. The J segment lost 1 base and the V segment lost 5 bases, leaving 9 bases of the junction unmatched. CDR3 bases: TGTGCCAGCAGTCTATATATAGCGGGGGGACGCACAGATACGCAGTATTTT. It translates to CASSLYIAGGRTDTQYF. The whole variable domain, filled in from reference TRBV28 and TRBJ2-3, reads DVKVTQSSRYLVKRTGEKVFLECVQDMDHENMFWYRQDPGLGLRLIYFSYDVKMKEKGDIPEGYSVSREKKERFSLILESASTNQTSMYLCASSLYIAGGRTDTQYFGPGTRLTVL.

The genes are TRBV7-2 and TRBJ2-3, with D possibly matching TRBD1 (6 bases). Between the trimmed V and J ends, which lost 5 bases and 3 bases, there was a span of 18 bases. The CDR3 consists of 16 residues. CDR1 and CDR2 from the germline V gene are SGHTA and FQGNSA. DNA for the CDR3: TGTGCCAGCAGCCCTGAAGCCTGGACAGAGACAGATACGCAGTATTTT. The encoded protein is CASSPEAWTETDTQYF.

This clonotype appeared a few times. The chain combines TRBV28 with TRBJ2-7; D possibly corresponds to TRBD2 (7 bases). Trimming stripped 6 bases from V and 1 base from J, with 13 bases between. The CDR3 runs 14 residues. CDR1 and CDR2 from the germline V gene are MDHEN and SYDVKM. The DNA of the CDR3 is TGTGCCAGCAGCGTGAGGGGGGGGTCCTACGAGCAGTACTTC. This encodes CASSVRGGSYEQYF.

This clonotype was picked up many times. The genes are TRBV27 and TRBJ2-5, with 8 bases lining up with TRBD2. J gave up 1 base and V 5 bases, and 12 bases lay outside the gene matches. Germline V gene sequence: CDR1 MNHEY, CDR2 SMNVEV (reference sequence). This CDR3 is 17 amino acids long. The CDR3 DNA is TGTGCCAGCAGTCGCCCTCCGGGACTAGGATTCCAAGAGACCCAGTACTTC. It codes for CASSRPPGLGFQETQYF.

This clonotype has only a few counts. The chain is built from TRBV5-1 and TRBJ1-2; D is unresolved. The CDR3 is made up of 11 amino acids. The V and J ends lost 7 bases and 7 bases respectively, with 11 bases between them. CDR1 is SGHRS, CDR2 YFSETQ, per germline. Here the CDR3 DNA reads TGCGCCAGCCCACTTAGAATTGGCTACACCTTC. It yields the protein CASPLRIGYTF.

This clonotype occurred a few times. The rearrangement uses TRBV4-2 and TRBJ1-1, with D tentatively TRBD1 (5 bases). The germline CDR1 and CDR2 sequences are LGHNA and YNFKEQ. There are 14 residues in the CDR3. V was shortened by 3 bases and J by 4 bases, with 12 bases between the two germline ends. The CDR3 loop reads CASSHPGVRTEAFF. The CDR3 nucleotides read TGTGCCAGCAGCCACCCGGGGGTTCGCACTGAAGCTTTCTTT.

The chain employs TRBV5-6 and TRBJ2-7; D possibly matches TRBD1 or TRBD2 (5 bases each). In germline, CDR1 is SGHDT, CDR2 YYEEEE. CDR3 length: 15 residues. V was cut by 4 bases and J by 2 bases, with 16 bases left in between. CDR3 loop: CASSNRDRGTYEQYF. Written as DNA, the CDR3 is TGTGCCAGCAGCAACCGGGACCGAGGGACCTACGAGCAGTACTTC.

This clonotype was found a few times. The V call is TRBV6-5, the J call TRBJ2-7; the D is unclear. The length of the CDR3 is 13 residues. The germline V gene encodes CDR1 MNHEY and CDR2 SVGAGI. V lost 3 bases and J lost 6, with 12 bases in between. CDR3 in DNA: TGTGCCAGCAGTTATTGGCGTGAAGGCGAGCAGTACTTC. Protein sequence: CASSYWREGEQYF.

The genes are TRBV30 and TRBJ2-1, with D possibly being TRBD2 (6 bases). The CDR3 extends over 16 amino acids. From germline, CDR1 is GTSNPN and CDR2 SVGIG (reference sequence). Trimming took off 3 bases at V and 3 bases at J, with 18 bases between the two ends. The CDR3 loop is CAWRELAGLGYNEQFF. The CDR3 nucleotides are TGTGCCTGGAGGGAACTGGCGGGGCTCGGCTACAATGAGCAGTTCTTC.

The CDR3: CASSRTEREYEQYF. The CDR3, as DNA: TGCGCCAGCAGCCGCACCGAGCGGGAGTACGAGCAGTACTTC. The chain links TRBV4-1 to TRBJ2-7, with 8 bases lining up with TRBD2. This CDR3 has 14 amino acids. The junction had 6 bases not matched to a gene; V was cut back by 4 bases and J by 4 bases. CDR1 MGHRA and CDR2 YSYEKL come from the germline V gene.

The chain uses TRBV5-1 and TRBJ2-7, with 12 bases aligning to TRBD2. V gave up 0 bases and J gave up 0 bases; unmatched junction bases: 7. From germline, CDR1 is SGHRS and CDR2 YFSETQ. The CDR3 is 18 amino acids. The CDR3 loop is CASSLGPTSGSVSYEQYF. In DNA form, the CDR3 reads TGCGCCAGCAGCTTGGGGCCGACTAGCGGGAGTGTCTCCTACGAGCAGTACTTC. Supplemented by reference TRBV5-1 and TRBJ2-7, the full variable domain reads KAGVTQTPRYLIKTRGQQVTLSCSPISGHRSVSWYQQTPGQGLQFLFEYFSETQRNKGNFPGRFSGRQFSNSRSEMNVSTLELGDSALYLCASSLGPTSGSVSYEQYFGPGTRLTVT.

Note on this clonotype: Germline is not matched at one junction end, which may reflect a read error. This rearrangement joins TRBV29-1 to TRBJ2-7; 7 bases align to TRBD2. Germline CDR1 and CDR2: SQVTM and ANQGSEA. The CDR3 has 12 amino acids. CDR3 region: CSVEGLAYEQYF. The CDR3 coding sequence is TGCAGCGTAGAAGGACTAGCCTACGAGCAGTACTTC.

This clonotype was counted between two and nine times. J is TRBJ2-7 and V is TRBV27; tentatively, D is TRBD1 (6 bases). V was pared by 6 bases and J by 3 bases, with 18 bases between. CDR3 length: 15 amino acids. Germline CDR1 MNHEY, CDR2 SMNVEV (reference sequence). The CDR3 region has the DNA TGTGCCAGCAGGACCGGACAGCTCGCGGGCTACGAGCAGTACTTC. Translation: CASRTGQLAGYEQYF.

Only a few counts were recorded for this clonotype. This chain connects TRBV7-8 to TRBJ1-2; D ambiguous. The CDR3 spans 12 residues. Per the germline V gene, CDR1 is SGHVS and CDR2 is FQNEAQ. Deletions cut 9 bases from V and 0 bases from J, with 8 bases between. The CDR3 DNA reads as TGTGCCAGTGGAGGCACTAACTATGGCTACACCTTC. Translation gives CASGGTNYGYTF.